This T cell receptor beta chain is from a study of shared clonotypes between healthy human individuals. Germline CDR1 SGHRS, CDR2 YFSETQ. V lost 4 bases, J lost 8 bases, and 7 bases stayed unmatched. CDR3 length: 13 residues. Data came from immunoSEQ multiplex PCR; TCRdb stores just in-frame clones and leaves some out. The data show 2.3 million or so clones, 90% to 95% seen once. A split of CD4+ cells into CD45RA+ naive and CD45RA-negative memory subsets was performed. The chain recombines TRBV5-1 with TRBJ1-2; 8 nucleotides match TRBD1. Sequenced sample: naive CD4+ T cells from PBMCs. As for subset: CD45RA+ positively selected. The source is a man aged 18 to 29 in good health. Some clones in this sample may be carry-over from other donors' samples. Here the CDR3 DNA reads TGCGCCAGCAGCCCCCGGACAGGGTTGGGCTACACCTTC. It yields the protein CASSPRTGLGYTF.